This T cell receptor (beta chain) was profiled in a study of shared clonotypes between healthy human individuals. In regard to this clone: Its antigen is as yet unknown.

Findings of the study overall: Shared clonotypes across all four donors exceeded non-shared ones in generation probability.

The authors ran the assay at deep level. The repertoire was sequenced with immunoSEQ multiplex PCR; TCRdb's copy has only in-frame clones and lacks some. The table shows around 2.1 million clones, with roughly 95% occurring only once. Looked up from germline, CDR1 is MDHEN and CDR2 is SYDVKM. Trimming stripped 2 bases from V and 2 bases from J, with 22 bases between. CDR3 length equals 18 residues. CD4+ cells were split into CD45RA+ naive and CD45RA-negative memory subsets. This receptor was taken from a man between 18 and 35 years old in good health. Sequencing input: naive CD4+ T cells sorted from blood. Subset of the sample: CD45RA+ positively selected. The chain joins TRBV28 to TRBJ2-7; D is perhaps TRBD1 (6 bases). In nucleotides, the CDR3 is TGTGCCAGCAGTTTAGATATGGGGAGACAGGCGCGGACCTACGAGCAGTACTTC. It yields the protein CASSLDMGRQARTYEQYF.